The 8 T cell receptor beta chains below come from one sample, sequenced in a study of blood T cell repertoires in COVID-19. The data were produced by immunoSEQ multiplex PCR, yet TCRdb's version contains in-frame clones alone and is incomplete. The repertoire includes over 120,000 clones, just under 85% of them detected once, and roughly 3% sits in the top ten. What was sequenced was peripheral blood. The receptors derive from an elderly woman with acute or convalescent COVID-19.

The chain uses TRBV27 and TRBJ2-7; D is perhaps TRBD1 (6 bases). This CDR3 has 14 amino acids. CDR1 is MNHEY and CDR2 is SMNVEV in the germline V gene (reference sequence). V was cut by 3 bases and J by 3 bases, with 12 bases left in between. CDR3: CASSFTGTNYEQYF. DNA of the CDR3: TGTGCCAGCAGTTTTACCGGGACAAACTACGAGCAGTACTTC.

V gene TRBV4-3 combines with J gene TRBJ2-5; maybe TRBD1 (8 bases). The V end was cut by 4 bases, the J end by 5 bases, with 17 bases between. The CDR3 length is 15 residues. Germline CDR1 and CDR2: LGHNA and YSLEER. CDR3 sequence reads: CASSPRTGRGETQYF. The CDR3 DNA follows: TGCGCCAGCAGCCCAAGGACAGGGAGGGGGGAGACCCAGTACTTC.

The chain couples TRBV4-3 to TRBJ2-5; 11 nucleotides agree with TRBD2. The length of the CDR3 is 19 residues. The germline V gene encodes CDR1 LGHNA and CDR2 YSLEER. With V trimmed by 0 bases and J by 5 bases, 14 bases remained unmatched. Here the CDR3 DNA reads TGCGCCAGCAGCCAAGATCATCCCCAAGTAGCGGGGGGGCAGGAGACCCAGTACTTC. This encodes CASSQDHPQVAGGQETQYF.

The chain has TRBV25-1 and TRBJ1-6, with TRBD1 matching over 11 bases. J lost 9 bases, V lost 7 bases, and 5 bases had no gene match. Germline CDR1 and CDR2: MGHDK and SYGVNS. The CDR3 runs 14 residues. CDR3: CASTGQGAGSPLHF. The CDR3 DNA reads as TGTGCCAGCACCGGACAGGGGGCAGGTTCACCCCTCCACTTT.

This chain links TRBV10-3 with TRBJ1-2, with TRBD1 as a possible D gene (6 bases). V was cut by 2 bases and J by 3 bases, with 13 bases left in between. Germline V lookup: CDR1 ENHRY, CDR2 SYGVKD. The CDR3 has 15 residues. CDR3 sequence reads: CAISELGGGDYGYTF. In DNA form, the CDR3 reads TGTGCCATCAGTGAGCTAGGGGGGGGCGACTATGGCTACACCTTC.

The rearrangement joins TRBV2 to TRBJ1-5; D is unclear. Per the germline V gene, CDR1 is SNHLY and CDR2 is FYNNEI. CDR3 size: 15 residues. V lost 1 base and J lost 0, with 7 bases in between. CDR3 nucleotide sequence: TGTGCCAGCAGTGAAGGGCGGCCTAGCAATCAGCCCCAGCATTTT. This translates into CASSEGRPSNQPQHF.

In nucleotides, the CDR3 is TGCGCCAGCAGCCATAGGCAGGGTATGGAGACCCAGTACTTC. Protein sequence: CASSHRQGMETQYF. The chain joins TRBV4-1 to TRBJ2-5, with D possibly being TRBD1 (5 bases). The CDR3 has 14 amino acids. With 3 bases removed from V and 5 bases from J, the gap between germline ends came to 13 bases. Per the germline V gene, CDR1 is MGHRA and CDR2 is YSYEKL.

This clone was detected once. The chain links TRBV5-1 to TRBJ2-1, with 8 bases lining up with TRBD1. Unmatched junction bases numbered 7, after V lost 8 bases and J lost 3 bases. Germline CDR1 reads SGHRS; CDR2 reads YFSETQ. The CDR3 covers 14 residues. The CDR3 sequence is CASGQGEFYNEQFF. DNA for the CDR3: TGCGCCAGTGGACAGGGCGAGTTCTACAATGAGCAGTTCTTC.